This TCR beta chain appears in the sequencing data of a study of T cell responses to AZD1222 COVID-19 vaccine. Study information: Some second doses came at about 4 weeks and others at about 12 weeks; these were pooled.

Regarding the study as a whole: CD4 TCRs associated with vaccination spanned spike, dominating at 160-218 and 743-854. Spike-specific TCR breadth rose after two AZD1222 doses, and depth rose as well.

TCRdb's table, derived via immunoSEQ multiplex PCR, lists solely in-frame clones and lacks some. This sample has over 120,000 clones; 80% to 90% occur once, and the top ten carry more than 7%. Regarding this clone: Antigen: not known.

In germline, CDR1 is LGHNA, CDR2 YNFKEQ. V was clipped by 4 bases and J by 1 base, with 4 bases between them. This CDR3 is 13 amino acids long. The specimen comprised peripheral blood, sampled on day 0 of AZD1222 vaccination. This rearrangement joins TRBV4-2 to TRBJ2-2, with D uncertain. The source is an adult in good health. This chain's CDR3 is CASSRQNTGELFF. As DNA, the CDR3 is TGTGCCAGCAGCCGACAGAACACCGGGGAGCTGTTTTTT.